The present entry profiles one T cell receptor (beta chain) with its context. One junction end does not reproduce the germline sequence, and a read error may be involved. The CDR3 is made up of 16 amino acids. The data stem from a study of T cell repertoires in cytomegalovirus infection. TCRdb re-called the reads with MiXCR, one entry per CDR3 protein. Of nearly 650,000 distinct CDR3 sequences in the sample, 20% to 25% were seen once. The chain couples TRBV12-3 or TRBV12-4 to TRBJ1-2; a possible D gene is TRBD1 (5 bases). The clonotype comes from a human donor in good health (CMV status not recorded). Some clones in this sample may be carry-over from other donors' samples. Sequences were obtained from CD8+ T cells from PBMCs. CDR3 bases: TGTGTCAGCAGTTACCCCGGGACGGAGACTAACTATGGCTACACCTTC. This gives the protein CVSSYPGTETNYGYTF.